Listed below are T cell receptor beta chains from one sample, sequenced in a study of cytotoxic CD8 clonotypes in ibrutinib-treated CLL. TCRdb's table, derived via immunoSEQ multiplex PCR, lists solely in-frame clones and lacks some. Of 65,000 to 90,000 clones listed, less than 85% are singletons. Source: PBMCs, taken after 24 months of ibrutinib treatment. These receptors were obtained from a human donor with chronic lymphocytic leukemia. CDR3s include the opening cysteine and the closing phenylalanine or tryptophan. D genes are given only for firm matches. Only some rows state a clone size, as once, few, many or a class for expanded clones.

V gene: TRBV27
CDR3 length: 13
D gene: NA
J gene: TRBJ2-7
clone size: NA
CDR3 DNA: TGTGCCAGCAGTCTCATCCCCCTCTACGAGCAGTACTTC
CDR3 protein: CASSLIPLYEQYF

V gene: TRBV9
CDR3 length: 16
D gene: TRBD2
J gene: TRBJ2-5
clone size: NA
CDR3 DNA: TGTGCCAGCAGCGTAGCTCCTAGGGAGGGCCGGGAGACCCAGTACTTC
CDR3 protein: CASSVAPREGRETQYF

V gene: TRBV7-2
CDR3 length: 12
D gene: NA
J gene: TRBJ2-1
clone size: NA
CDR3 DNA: TGTGCCAGCAGCTTAGCGCTTCAAGAGCAGTTCTTC
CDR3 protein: CASSLALQEQFF

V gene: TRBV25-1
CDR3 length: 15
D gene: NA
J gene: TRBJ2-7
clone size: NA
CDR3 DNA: TGTGCCAGCAGAGGAATTGGGCGAGGGACCTACGAGCAGTACTTC
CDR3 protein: CASRGIGRGTYEQYF

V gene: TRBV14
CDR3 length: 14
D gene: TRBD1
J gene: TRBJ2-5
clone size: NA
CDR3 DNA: TGTGCCAGCAGCCACTCAGGGGGCCAAGAGACCCAGTACTTC
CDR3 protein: CASSHSGGQETQYF

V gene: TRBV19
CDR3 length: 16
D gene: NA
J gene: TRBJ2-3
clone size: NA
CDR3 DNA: TGTGCCAGTAGCAACGGGAGCCCCGGAGGCACAGATACGCAGTATTTT
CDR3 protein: CASSNGSPGGTDTQYF

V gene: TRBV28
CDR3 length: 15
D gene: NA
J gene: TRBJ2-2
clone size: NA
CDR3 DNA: TGTGCCAGCAGTTTGCCTTTGGACGGCCCCGGGGAGCTGTTTTTT
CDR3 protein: CASSLPLDGPGELFF

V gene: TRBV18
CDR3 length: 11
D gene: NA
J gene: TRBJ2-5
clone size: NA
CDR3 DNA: TGTGCCAGCTCACCCCAAGAGACCCAGTACTTC
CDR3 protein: CASSPQETQYF

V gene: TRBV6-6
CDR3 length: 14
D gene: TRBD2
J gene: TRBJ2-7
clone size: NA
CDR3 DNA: TGTGCCAGCAGTTCAAGGGGACTAGCGTGGGAGCAGTACTTC
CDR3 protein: CASSSRGLAWEQYF

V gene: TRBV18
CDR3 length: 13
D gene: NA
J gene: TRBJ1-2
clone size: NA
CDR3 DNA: TGTGCCAGCTCTCCCCAGGGCCCCCCTGGCTACACCTTC
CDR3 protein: CASSPQGPPGYTF

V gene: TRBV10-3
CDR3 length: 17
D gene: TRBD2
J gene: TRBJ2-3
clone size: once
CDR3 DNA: TGTGCCATCAGTGACCCTAGACTAGCGAAAAGCACAGATACGCAGTATTTT
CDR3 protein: CAISDPRLAKSTDTQYF

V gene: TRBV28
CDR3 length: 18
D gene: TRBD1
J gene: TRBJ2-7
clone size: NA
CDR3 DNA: TGTGCCAGCAGCGTTCTAGGGGCGGGGACAGGGGACTCCTACGAGCAGTACTTC
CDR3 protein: CASSVLGAGTGDSYEQYF

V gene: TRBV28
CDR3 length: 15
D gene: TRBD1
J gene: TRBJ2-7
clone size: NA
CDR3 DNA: TGTGCCAGCAATGAGGTCAGGGGGCAGCTGTACGAGCAGTACTTC
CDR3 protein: CASNEVRGQLYEQYF

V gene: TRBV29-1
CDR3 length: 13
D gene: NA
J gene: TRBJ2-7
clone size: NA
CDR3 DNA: TGCAGCGTTATCCAGGGAATACTGGGGGAGCAGTACTTC
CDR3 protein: CSVIQGILGEQYF

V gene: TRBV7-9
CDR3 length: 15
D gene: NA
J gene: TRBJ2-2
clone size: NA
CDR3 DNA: TGTGCCAGCAGCTTCGGGGGGCCGAACACCGGGGAGCTGTTTTTT
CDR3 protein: CASSFGGPNTGELFF

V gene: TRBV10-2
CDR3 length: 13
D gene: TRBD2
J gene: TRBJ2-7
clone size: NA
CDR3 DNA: TGCGCCAGCAGACTAGCGCGTTCCTACGAGCAGTACTTC
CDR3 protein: CASRLARSYEQYF

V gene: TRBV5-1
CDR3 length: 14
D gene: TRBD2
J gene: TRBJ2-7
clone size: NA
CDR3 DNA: TGCGCCAGCAGCTTGGCTTTACTAGCGGGAGAGCAGTACTTC
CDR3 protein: CASSLALLAGEQYF